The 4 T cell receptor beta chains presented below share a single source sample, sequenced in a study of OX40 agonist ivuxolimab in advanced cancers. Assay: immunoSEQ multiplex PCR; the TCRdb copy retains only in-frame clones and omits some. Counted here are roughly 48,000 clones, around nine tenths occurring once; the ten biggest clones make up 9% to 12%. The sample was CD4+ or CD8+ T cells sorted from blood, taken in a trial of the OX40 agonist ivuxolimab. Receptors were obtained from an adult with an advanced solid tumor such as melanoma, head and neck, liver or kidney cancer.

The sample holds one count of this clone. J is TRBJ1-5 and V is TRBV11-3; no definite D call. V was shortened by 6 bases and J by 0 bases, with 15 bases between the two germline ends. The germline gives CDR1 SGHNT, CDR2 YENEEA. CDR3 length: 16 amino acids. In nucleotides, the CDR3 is TGTGCCAGCAGTCCTATCGCAGGCTATAGCAATCAGCCCCAGCATTTT. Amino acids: CASSPIAGYSNQPQHF. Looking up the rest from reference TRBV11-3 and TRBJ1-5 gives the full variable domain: EAGVVQSPRYKIIEKKQPVAFWCNPISGHNTLYWYLQNLGQGPELLIRYENEEAVDDSQLPKDRFSAERLKGVDSTLKIQPAELGDSAVYLCASSPIAGYSNQPQHFGDGTRLSIL.

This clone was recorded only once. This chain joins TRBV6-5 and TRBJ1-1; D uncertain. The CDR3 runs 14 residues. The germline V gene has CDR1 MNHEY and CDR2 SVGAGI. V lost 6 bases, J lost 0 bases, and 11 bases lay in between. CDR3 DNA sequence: TGTGCCAGCAGCCTCACCCGCGTGAACACTGAAGCTTTCTTT. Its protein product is CASSLTRVNTEAFF.

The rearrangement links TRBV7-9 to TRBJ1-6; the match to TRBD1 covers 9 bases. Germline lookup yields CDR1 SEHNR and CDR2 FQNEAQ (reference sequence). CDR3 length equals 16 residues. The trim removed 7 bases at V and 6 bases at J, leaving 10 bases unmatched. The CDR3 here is CASTLADRGFNSPLHF. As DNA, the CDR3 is TGTGCCAGCACTCTCGCGGACAGGGGATTTAATTCACCCCTCCACTTT.

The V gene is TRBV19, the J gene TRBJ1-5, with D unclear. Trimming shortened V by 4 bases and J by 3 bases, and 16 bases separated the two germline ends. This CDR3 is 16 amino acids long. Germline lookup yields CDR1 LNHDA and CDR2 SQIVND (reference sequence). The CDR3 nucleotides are TGTGCCAGTAGTAGCTATCACCGGGCCTCCAATCAGCCCCAGCATTTT. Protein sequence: CASSSYHRASNQPQHF.